The TCR beta chain under discussion was sequenced for a study of T cell responses to AZD1222 COVID-19 vaccine. General observations from the study: Repertoires were sampled only after the peak T cell response. The span of vaccine-associated CD4 TCRs extended across spike, with dominance at 160-218 and 743-854.

A note on this clone: No antigen is known for it.

Assay used: immunoSEQ multiplex PCR; TCRdb lists only in-frame clones, some missing. This table holds approximately 97,000 clones, 84% found once. Trimming cost V 3 bases and J 2 bases; bases outside gene matches: 10. The CDR3 is 18 residues long. The specimen comprised peripheral blood, sampled on day 0 of AZD1222 vaccination. The receptor comes from an adult in good health. This chain joins TRBV23-1 and TRBJ2-3; 11 nucleotides line up with TRBD2. TRBV23-1 is noted as an ORF with a role that remains uncertain. CDR3 coding DNA: TGCGCCAGCAGTCAGGGGGGGTGGACTAGCGGGCTCACAGATACGCAGTATTTT. This encodes CASSQGGWTSGLTDTQYF.